This T cell receptor beta chain was sequenced in a study of spatial heterogeneity in lung cancer. Study-wide points: The estimate shows that only about 7% of tumor T cells were covered for alpha and 12% to 15% for beta chains. Tumor mutation count correlated with how many alpha and beta TCRs expanded intratumorally.

A unique molecular identifier was carried by every single TCR cDNA molecule. TCRdb called the 5' RACE reads again in MiXCR, with one record for every CDR3 protein. Here the sample spans over 8,500 distinct CDR3 sequences, 4.5% to 5.5% being singletons. Time point given: sample taken at primary tumor resection. Samples came from 65 to 75 TRACERx patients with untreated early-stage lung cancer. This clonotype has a handful of counts. Its antigen is unknown. Germline loops: CDR1 SNHLY, CDR2 FYNNEI. V trimming: 6 bases; J trimming: 2 bases; junction bases outside the gene matches: 3. The CDR3 has 14 amino acids.

The material sequenced was lung tumor tissue, taken at surgery. This TCR was recovered from a male donor with early-stage non-small cell lung cancer. The chain joins TRBV2 to TRBJ2-1, with 8 bases aligning to TRBD2. CDR3 protein: CASRGAGAYNEQFF. CDR3 coding DNA: TGTGCCAGCAGGGGAGCGGGGGCCTACAATGAGCAGTTCTTC.